These 30 T cell receptor beta chains came from one sample sequenced in a study of T cells in Graves' hyperthyroidism and ophthalmopathy. Authors of the study amplified TCR beta CDR3 regions from RNA transcripts. TCR CDR3 regions were first amplified by RT-PCR with HTBI primers. TCRdb used MiXCR to reprocess the multiplex PCR reads, holding one entry per CDR3 protein. This table has some 550,000 distinct CDR3 sequences, approximately 15% appearing once. Sequenced: blood. The source is a woman aged 35 to 49 with Graves' ophthalmopathy.

This rearrangement joins TRBV5-4 to TRBJ2-1; D might be TRBD2 (5 bases). CDR1 and CDR2 from the germline V gene are SGHNT and YYREEE (reference sequence). Trimming cost V 4 bases and J 15 bases, with 17 bases left between them. This CDR3 comprises 12 residues. Here the CDR3 reads CASSGGSGRLFF. In nucleotides, the CDR3 is TGTGCCAGCAGCGGAGGTTCTGGCCGTCTGTTCTTC.

This chain joins TRBV12-3 or TRBV12-4 and TRBJ2-3; 9 bases are a match to TRBD2. CDR3 size: 16 residues. V lost 4 bases to trimming and J lost 0 bases; unmatched junction nucleotides: 5. CDR3 nucleotides: TGTGCCAGCAGTTGGGCTAGCGGGGAAAGCACAGATACGCAGTATTTT. It specifies CASSWASGESTDTQYF.

This chain connects TRBV29-1 to TRBJ1-1, with unresolved D. Germline V gives CDR1 SQVTM, CDR2 ANQGSEA. This CDR3 has 12 residues. V was clipped by 6 bases and J by 3 bases, with 11 bases between them. In nucleotides, the CDR3 is TGCAGCGTGGGAACAGCAGACACTGAAGCTTTCTTT. Its translation is CSVGTADTEAFF.

This clonotype was found many times. The V and J genes are TRBV7-9 and TRBJ2-1; TRBD1 matches 7 bases. This CDR3 is 13 amino acids long. Germline V lookup: CDR1 SEHNR, CDR2 FQNEAQ (reference sequence). After removal of 5 bases from V and 9 bases from J, the junction contained 7 bases not matched to a gene. The CDR3 loop is CASSARQGSEQFF. The CDR3 DNA reads TGTGCCAGCAGCGCCCGACAGGGCAGTGAGCAGTTCTTC.

In the case of this clonotype: The junction departs from germline at one end; a sequencing error may be responsible. The rearrangement uses TRBV12-3 or TRBV12-4 and TRBJ2-5; D possibly corresponds to TRBD2 (7 bases). The CDR3 length is 15 residues. CDR3 DNA sequence: TGTGCCAGCAGTTCGGGGGAGGGGGACCAAGAGATCCAGTACTTC. Its translation is CASSSGEGDQEIQYF.

This clonotype was seen at least ten times. The rearrangement uses TRBV5-1 and TRBJ2-1; 11 bases are a match to TRBD2. The V segment lost 7 bases and the J segment 5 bases; nucleotides outside the gene matches: 2. The CDR3 is made up of 13 amino acids. Germline lookup yields CDR1 SGHRS and CDR2 YFSETQ. The CDR3 region has the DNA TGCGCCAGCCGACTAGCGGGGAACAATGAGCAGTTCTTC. Translating gives CASRLAGNNEQFF.

Only a few counts were recorded for this clonotype. The chain combines TRBV7-9 with TRBJ1-4; weak D call: TRBD1 (5 bases). The CDR3 is 14 amino acids. Trimming pared 0 bases from V and 8 bases from J, leaving 10 bases between. Germline loops: CDR1 SEHNR, CDR2 FQNEAQ (reference sequence). CDR3 coding DNA: TGTGCCAGCAGCTTAGCCGGGGACGGGGAAAAACTGTTTTTT. Amino acid sequence: CASSLAGDGEKLFF.

Ten or more counts support this clonotype. V is TRBV6-5 and J is TRBJ1-5; 7 positions match TRBD1. V was pared by 2 bases and J by 7 bases, with 2 bases of the junction left unmatched. The CDR3 covers 13 residues. Per germline, CDR1 MNHEY and CDR2 SVGAGI. The CDR3 loop is CASSYRGPQPQHF. The CDR3 nucleotides are TGTGCCAGCAGTTACAGGGGGCCGCAGCCCCAGCATTTT.

The chain couples TRBV6-2 or TRBV6-3 to TRBJ2-3, with 8 bases that match TRBD1. V lost 8 bases and J lost 6; bases outside the gene matches: 10. There are 14 residues in the CDR3. The germline gives CDR1 MNHEY, CDR2 SVGEGT. This CDR3 reads CASSQGEPWDTQYF. In DNA, the CDR3 is TGTGCCAGCTCACAGGGGGAGCCCTGGGATACGCAGTATTTT.

This clonotype was seen many times. The chain carries TRBV20-1 and TRBJ2-7; 8 positions match TRBD1. Losses at the gene ends were 6 bases for V and 1 base for J; bases not matched to a gene: 11. The germline V gene encodes CDR1 DFQATT and CDR2 SNEGSKA (reference sequence). This CDR3 contains 15 residues. The DNA for the CDR3 is TGCAGTGCAACAAGTAGACAGGGGCGATCCTACGAGCAGTACTTC. It encodes CSATSRQGRSYEQYF.

There are many counts of this clonotype. The V gene is TRBV12-3 or TRBV12-4, the J gene TRBJ2-3, with D maybe TRBD2 (6 bases). V gave up 0 bases and J gave up 0 bases, with 10 bases separating them. CDR3 size: 16 residues. The CDR3 region has the DNA TGTGCCAGCAGTTTAGCGCTGCTAGCGAGCACAGATACGCAGTATTTT. It encodes CASSLALLASTDTQYF.

This clonotype was detected many times. The chain has TRBV20-1 and TRBJ2-2; weak D call: TRBD1 (6 bases). The CDR3 is 13 amino acids. Germline V CDR1 and CDR2: DFQATT, SNEGSKA (reference sequence). Trimming took off 3 bases at V and 2 bases at J, with 7 bases between the two ends. The CDR3 sequence is CSARDSNTGELFF. CDR3 coding DNA: TGCAGTGCTAGGGACAGTAACACCGGGGAGCTGTTTTTT.

This chain uses TRBV30 with TRBJ2-3, with TRBD1 matching over 8 bases. V lost 2 bases, J lost 4 bases, and 8 bases stayed unmatched. Germline loops: CDR1 GTSNPN, CDR2 SVGIG (reference sequence). The CDR3 contains 15 residues. The CDR3 DNA reads as TGTGCCTGGAGTCTGGGGGCAGGGGGCGCAGATACGCAGTATTTT. It specifies CAWSLGAGGADTQYF.

This clonotype was counted many times. J is TRBJ1-5 and V is TRBV20-1; D may be TRBD1 (5 bases). The CDR3 consists of 16 residues. The germline CDR1 and CDR2 sequences are DFQATT and SNEGSKA (reference sequence). V lost 0 bases and J lost 3, with 15 bases in between. This CDR3 reads CSARDGADTLNQPQHF. The CDR3, as DNA: TGCAGTGCTAGAGATGGGGCAGACACTCTCAATCAGCCCCAGCATTTT.

The chain couples TRBV28 to TRBJ1-3; D perhaps matches TRBD1 (5 bases). The CDR3 loop spans 14 amino acids. Per germline, CDR1 MDHEN and CDR2 SYDVKM. With 6 bases removed from V and 0 bases from J, the gap between germline ends came to 9 bases. CDR3 nucleotide sequence: TGTGCCAGCAGCGACGGGGGCTCTGGAAACACCATATATTTT. Translation: CASSDGGSGNTIYF.

This clonotype has a handful of counts. J is TRBJ2-3 and V is TRBV20-1, with TRBD1 identical over 9 bases. This CDR3 spans 14 amino acids. V trimming: 6 bases; J trimming: 3 bases; junction bases outside the gene matches: 7. Germline CDR1 and CDR2: DFQATT and SNEGSKA (reference sequence). The CDR3 loop reads CSAPDRGKTDTQYF. The CDR3 region has the DNA TGCAGTGCACCGGACAGGGGTAAAACAGATACGCAGTATTTT.

This rearrangement joins TRBV19 to TRBJ1-2; 7 bases map to TRBD1. The V segment lost 3 bases and the J segment 2 bases; nucleotides outside the gene matches: 3. The CDR3 length is 14 residues. Germline V gene sequence: CDR1 LNHDA, CDR2 SQIVND (reference sequence). The CDR3 DNA is TGTGCCAGTAGTATGGGGACAGCAAACTATGGCTACACCTTC. Translating it yields CASSMGTANYGYTF.

The chain carries TRBV12-3 or TRBV12-4 and TRBJ2-1; D unclear. The CDR3 runs 14 residues. V dropped 7 bases and J dropped 5 bases, with 15 bases sitting between them. This chain's CDR3 is CASNSALRDNEQFF. The DNA of the CDR3 is TGTGCCAGCAATTCAGCCCTCCGGGACAATGAGCAGTTCTTC.

The genes are TRBV5-1 and TRBJ2-1; tentatively, D is TRBD1 or TRBD2 (7 bases each). The CDR3 is 16 residues long. Looked up from germline, CDR1 is SGHRS and CDR2 is YFSETQ. Trimming shortened V by 3 bases and J by 7 bases, and 20 bases separated the two germline ends. DNA for the CDR3: TGCGCCAGCAGCTCCTTGGGAGGGGGCGGGATGAATGAGCAGTTCTTC. It yields the protein CASSSLGGGGMNEQFF.

This clonotype was counted ten times or more. The chain carries TRBV6-1 and TRBJ1-2; a weak D match, TRBD1 (5 bases). The V end lost 7 bases, the J end lost 5 bases, and 20 bases lay between the germline ends. Germline CDR1 is MNHNS and CDR2 is SASEGT. This CDR3 is built from 15 residues. CDR3 sequence reads: CASKAGKTGFYGYTF. The CDR3 DNA sequence: TGTGCCAGCAAGGCTGGCAAAACAGGATTTTATGGCTACACCTTC.

The rearrangement links TRBV7-3 to TRBJ2-1; D gene ambiguous. Germline values: CDR1 SGHTA, CDR2 FQGTGA. The CDR3 consists of 15 residues. Trimming stripped 6 bases from V and 0 bases from J, with 12 bases between. The CDR3 sequence: CASRSGMSSYNEQFF. DNA of the CDR3: TGTGCCAGCAGGTCCGGAATGAGCTCCTACAATGAGCAGTTCTTC.

This clonotype has ten or more counts. J is TRBJ2-5 and V is TRBV7-2, with TRBD2 matching over 14 bases. Per the germline V gene, CDR1 is SGHTA and CDR2 is FQGNSA. With V trimmed by 5 bases and J by 5 bases, 13 bases remained unmatched. The CDR3 consists of 18 residues. In nucleotides, the CDR3 is TGTGCCAGCAGCCAGAGGCCGGGACTAGCGGGAGACTATGAGACCCAGTACTTC. It yields the protein CASSQRPGLAGDYETQYF.

This clonotype has at least ten counts. This chain connects TRBV30 to TRBJ1-2, with a tentative D call TRBD1 (5 bases). From germline, CDR1 is GTSNPN and CDR2 SVGIG (reference sequence). Trimming shortened V by 0 bases and J by 0 bases, and 14 bases separated the two germline ends. There are 16 residues in the CDR3. CDR3 sequence (DNA): TGTGCCTGGAGTGTACGAGAGGGGAAAGCTAACTATGGCTACACCTTC. Amino acid sequence: CAWSVREGKANYGYTF.

This clonotype came up many times. The gene calls are TRBV5-1 and TRBJ1-2, with 7 bases identical to TRBD1. The CDR3 covers 17 residues. Germline loops: CDR1 SGHRS, CDR2 YFSETQ. The V and J ends lost 1 base and 2 bases, in that order; junction bases with no gene match: 11. In DNA form, the CDR3 reads TGCGCCAGCAGCTTGCACCTACAAAGACAGGGCAACTATGGCTACACCTTC. Translation: CASSLHLQRQGNYGYTF.

This clonotype was recorded many times. This sequence joins TRBV12-3 or TRBV12-4 and TRBJ1-1; 7 bases agree with TRBD1. V lost 8 bases, J lost 3 bases, and 18 bases stayed unmatched. The CDR3 spans 17 residues. This chain's CDR3 is CASLPSRTDRADTEAFF. The CDR3 nucleotides read TGTGCCAGCCTCCCAAGTCGTACAGACAGGGCGGACACTGAAGCTTTCTTT.

The V call is TRBV30, the J call TRBJ2-7; a weak D match, TRBD1 (5 bases). Germline CDR1 GTSNPN, CDR2 SVGIG (reference sequence). V lost 0 bases and J lost 2, with 11 bases in between. The CDR3 has 14 amino acids. For the CDR3, the DNA is TGTGCCTGGAGTGTACTCCAGGGTCCCTACGAGCAGTACTTC. Its protein is CAWSVLQGPYEQYF.

This clonotype was seen at least ten times. V is TRBV2 and J is TRBJ2-7; 12 nucleotides match TRBD2. CDR1 and CDR2 (germline): SNHLY, FYNNEI. The CDR3 loop spans 14 amino acids. J was trimmed by 2 bases and V by 7 bases; bases with no gene match: 3. CDR3 bases: TGTGCCAGCAAGACTAGCGGGAGCACCTACGAGCAGTACTTC. Translating gives CASKTSGSTYEQYF.

This clonotype came up many times. The V gene is TRBV12-3 or TRBV12-4, the J gene TRBJ1-2; TRBD1 agrees at 7 bases. This CDR3 region has 16 residues. The V and J ends lost 6 bases and 7 bases, in that order; junction bases with no gene match: 17. CDR3 residues: CASSRAAGRGFCGYTF. CDR3 DNA: TGTGCCAGCAGCCGAGCGGCTGGCAGGGGGTTTTGTGGCTACACCTTC.

The rearrangement uses TRBV6-1 and TRBJ1-3; 7 bases line up with TRBD1. The germline CDR1 and CDR2 sequences are MNHNS and SASEGT. The CDR3 totals 15 residues. V trimming: 2 bases; J trimming: 5 bases; junction bases outside the gene matches: 6. CDR3 residues: CASSERDSRRNTIYF. The CDR3 nucleotides read TGTGCCAGCAGTGAACGGGACAGTCGAAGAAACACCATATATTTT.

This clonotype came up a few times. The chain carries TRBV7-8 and TRBJ2-5; perhaps D is TRBD1 or TRBD2 (5 bases each). The length of the CDR3 is 14 residues. V was shortened by 5 bases and J by 2 bases, with 12 bases between the two germline ends. Per the germline V gene, CDR1 is SGHVS and CDR2 is FQNEAQ. CDR3 bases: TGTGCCAGCAGCAGGGGACGGCAACAAGAGACCCAGTACTTC. This gives the protein CASSRGRQQETQYF.